Listed below are T cell receptor beta chains from one sample, sequenced in a study of blood T cell repertoires in COVID-19. Assay: immunoSEQ multiplex PCR; the TCRdb copy retains only in-frame clones and omits some. The sample holds tens of thousands of clones, roughly 88% seen once. Input material: peripheral blood. The receptors originated from a man aged 18 to 35 with COVID-19, enrolled during active disease. Both conserved end residues are part of each CDR3. Each record gives: J gene, V gene, D gene, clone size, CDR3 DNA, CDR3 protein. D genes are given only for firm matches. Size values are once, few and many counts, or a class for expanded clones, and some rows have none.

TRBJ2-1 | TRBV7-9 | TRBD2 | . | TGTGCCAGCAGCCCAACAGGGCCCCAGCGGGAGGGTTCCTACAATGAGCAGTTCTTC | CASSPTGPQREGSYNEQFF
TRBJ2-7 | TRBV29-1 | TRBD2 | . | TGCAGCGTAGCGGGACTAGCGGGCTCCTACGAGCAGTACTTC | CSVAGLAGSYEQYF
TRBJ2-4 | TRBV11-3 | TRBD1 | few | TGTGCCAGCAGCCCCGGGACAGGGGCCCCAGTCATTCAGTACTTC | CASSPGTGAPVIQYF
TRBJ2-7 | TRBV27 | TRBD2 | . | TGTGCCAGCAGACGCGGGACTAGCGCTATCTACGAGCAGTACTTC | CASRRGTSAIYEQYF
TRBJ1-5 | TRBV23-1 | TRBD1 | . | TGCGCCAGCAGTCAATCCCGGACAGGGTTCAATAGCAATCAGCCCCAGCATTTT | CASSQSRTGFNSNQPQHF
TRBJ1-2 | TRBV9 | TRBD1 | . | TGTGCCAGCAGCGCCTCGACAGGGGCCAACTATGGCTACACCTTC | CASSASTGANYGYTF
TRBJ2-2 | TRBV7-8 | TRBD2 | . | TGTGCCAGCAGTAGGACTAGCGGTCCCACCGGGGAGCTGTTTTTT | CASSRTSGPTGELFF
TRBJ2-7 | TRBV30 | TRBD2 | few | TGTGCCTCCGCCCCCCGACTAGCGGGAGGCCTTTTCACCTACGAGCAGTACTTC | CASAPRLAGGLFTYEQYF
TRBJ2-4 | TRBV2 | TRBD2 | . | TGTGCCAGCAGTGGGGAGACTAGCGGGAGAGTCATTCAGTACTTC | CASSGETSGRVIQYF
TRBJ2-7 | TRBV6-2/TRBV6-3 | TRBD2 | . | TGTGCCAGCAGTTTGACCGGGACTAGCGGGAGAAGGGAGCAGTACTTC | CASSLTGTSGRREQYF
TRBJ1-5 | TRBV5-8 | . | . | TGTGCCAGCAGCCGCGGGATGGGGGACAATCAGCCCCAGCATTTT | CASSRGMGDNQPQHF
TRBJ1-1 | TRBV5-1 | . | . | TGCGCCAGCAGCTTGTTACAAGTGAACACTGAAGCTTTCTTT | CASSLLQVNTEAFF
TRBJ2-3 | TRBV25-1 | . | . | TGTGCCAGCAGTGAGCCTTTACATCCAGATACGCAGTATTTT | CASSEPLHPDTQYF
TRBJ2-5 | TRBV27 | . | . | TGTGCCAGCAGTTTATCTTCTAGTGCCGAGACCCAGTACTTC | CASSLSSSAETQYF
TRBJ1-2 | TRBV4-1 | TRBD1 | . | TGCGCCAGCAGCCCCGGGGACAGGCTCGTGGCGGGCTACACCTTC | CASSPGDRLVAGYTF
TRBJ1-5 | TRBV2 | . | . | TGTGCCAGCAGCCTTGGGGACATGCTCAATCAGCCCCAGCATTTT | CASSLGDMLNQPQHF
TRBJ1-5 | TRBV19 | . | . | TGTGCCAGTAGTCCTCTCCCCAGACAGGACCCTAGCAATCAGCCCCAGCATTTT | CASSPLPRQDPSNQPQHF
TRBJ2-7 | TRBV12-5 | . | few | TGTGCTAGTGGGAAGGGGTTAGCCGTTACCTACGAGCAGTACTTC | CASGKGLAVTYEQYF
TRBJ2-5 | TRBV21-1 | . | . | TGTGCCAGCAGCAGTCCGGGACAGGCTGGGGAGACCCAGTACTTC | CASSSPGQAGETQYF
TRBJ2-1 | TRBV14 | TRBD2 | once | TGTGCCAGCAGCCAATACCCCTCGGGACTAGCGGGAAATGAGCAGTTCTTC | CASSQYPSGLAGNEQFF